These 32 T cell receptor beta chains share one sample of origin, sequenced in a study of prognosis after radiotherapy for stage I lung cancer. Two-round multiplex PCR, the amplification method, yielded TCR beta CDR3 from genomic DNA. Amplification during the initial PCR round employed primers specific to each TRBV and TRBJ gene. TCRdb processed the multiplex PCR reads anew with MiXCR; each CDR3 protein has one entry. The table includes fewer than 35,000 distinct CDR3 sequences, around 48% detected once. The material was PBMCs, obtained before or after stereotactic body radiation therapy (not recorded which). Receptors originate from a donor aged 50 or older with non-small cell lung cancer.

V and J are TRBV12-3 or TRBV12-4 and TRBJ1-2; no clear D. Trimming left V 1 base short and J 8 bases short, with 11 bases between. The CDR3 has 13 residues. Written as DNA, the CDR3 is TGTGCCAGCAGTTTAGGAGGGAAGAGAGGCTACACCTTC. Protein product: CASSLGGKRGYTF.

In DNA, the CDR3 is TGTGCCAGCAGCGTAGGGGGGGTTTCCTCCGGGGAGCTGTTTTTT. This gives the protein CASSVGGVSSGELFF. The chain uses TRBV9 and TRBJ2-2; a possible D gene is TRBD2 (6 bases). The germline V gene has CDR1 SGDLS and CDR2 YYNGEE. There are 15 residues in the CDR3. V lost 0 bases and J 6 bases, leaving 12 bases between the germline ends.

The sample holds many counts of this clonotype. The chain uses TRBV25-1 and TRBJ2-6, with D possibly called TRBD1 or TRBD2 (6 bases each). Trimming stripped 11 bases from V and 4 bases from J, with 12 bases between. The germline gives CDR1 MGHDK, CDR2 SYGVNS. The CDR3 runs 13 residues. The CDR3, as DNA: TGTGCCGCAGGGGAGGCAGGGGCCAACGTCCTGACTTTC. Its protein product is CAAGEAGANVLTF.

By frequency in the sample, this clonotype is medium-sized. The rearrangement links TRBV3-1 to TRBJ1-2; D gene ambiguous. The CDR3 is 12 residues long. Trimming stripped 2 bases from V and 7 bases from J, with 8 bases between. Germline CDR1 LGHDT, CDR2 YNNKEL (reference sequence). DNA for the CDR3: TGTGCCAGCAGCCAAAATCAGCGTGGCTACACCTTC. As protein: CASSQNQRGYTF.

The chain joins TRBV7-2 to TRBJ2-1; TRBD2 agrees at 10 bases. CDR1 is SGHTA and CDR2 is FQGNSA in the germline V gene. J was trimmed by 5 bases and V by 5 bases; bases with no gene match: 9. This CDR3 spans 16 amino acids. CDR3 loop: CASSLRSGRENNEQFF. CDR3 coding DNA: TGTGCCAGCAGCCTACGGAGCGGGAGGGAAAACAATGAGCAGTTCTTC.

This clonotype appeared many times. The rearrangement links TRBV7-8 to TRBJ2-7; tentative D call: TRBD2 (7 bases). This CDR3 is built from 14 residues. Germline values: CDR1 SGHVS, CDR2 FQNEAQ. Between the trimmed V and J ends, which lost 5 bases and 5 bases, there was a span of 16 bases. DNA for the CDR3: TGTGCCAGCAGCGGATCCCCGGGGGGCAACGAGCAGTACTTC. This translates into CASSGSPGGNEQYF.

This clonotype was recorded many times. J is TRBJ1-6 and V is TRBV4-2; 8 nucleotides line up with TRBD1. Trimming at V came to 2 bases and at J to 7 bases, leaving 4 bases not matched to a gene. This CDR3 is built from 15 residues. In germline, CDR1 is LGHNA, CDR2 YNFKEQ. CDR3 coding DNA: TGTGCCAGCAGCCAACAACAGGGGGAAAATTCACCCCTCCACTTT. Its protein is CASSQQQGENSPLHF.

V gene TRBV5-8 combines with J gene TRBJ2-1, with D possibly being TRBD2 (5 bases). Germline loops: CDR1 SGHTS, CDR2 YDEGEE. CDR3 length: 14 amino acids. V was trimmed by 2 bases and J by 8 bases, leaving 14 bases between them. CDR3 sequence: CASSLWVLDYEQFF. CDR3 in DNA: TGTGCCAGCAGCTTATGGGTATTGGACTATGAGCAGTTCTTC. The full variable domain, rest sourced from reference TRBV5-8 and TRBJ2-1, is EAGVTQSPTHLIKTRGQQATLRCSPISGHTSVYWYQQALGLGLQFLLWYDEGEERNRGNFPPRFSGRQFPNYSSELNVNALELEDSALYLCASSLWVLDYEQFFGPGTRLTVL.

Within the sample, this clonotype is medium-sized. V and J are TRBV12-3 or TRBV12-4 and TRBJ2-7; D gene ambiguous. The CDR3 is made up of 14 amino acids. Trimming left V 3 bases short and J 4 bases short, with 13 bases between. CDR3 in amino acids: CASSFGDTRYEQYF. The CDR3 DNA reads TGTGCCAGCAGTTTCGGAGACACAAGATACGAGCAGTACTTC.

This clonotype appeared once. The chain recombines TRBV6-2 or TRBV6-3 with TRBJ2-7, with TRBD1 matching over 7 bases. J was trimmed by 9 bases and V by 7 bases; bases with no gene match: 15. There are 14 residues in the CDR3. Looked up from germline, CDR1 is MNHEY and CDR2 is SVGEGT. CDR3: CASIEGVDRDVQYF. DNA for the CDR3: TGTGCCAGCATCGAAGGTGTAGACAGGGACGTGCAGTACTTC.

In its sample, this clonotype was seen many times. With a much larger clone just one base away, this may be a read error. The rearrangement joins TRBV27 to TRBJ2-7, with a tentative D call TRBD1 (6 bases). This CDR3 is built from 15 residues. The germline CDR1 and CDR2 sequences are MNHEY and SMNVEV (reference sequence). CDR3 sequence: CACSAPQGRPYEQYF. Here the CDR3 DNA reads TGTGCCTGCAGTGCCCCACAGGGAAGGCCCTACGAGCAGTACTTC.

Here the CDR3 reads CSVRRGGSYEQYF. CDR3 nucleotide sequence: TGCAGCGTTAGGAGGGGGGGAAGCTACGAGCAGTACTTC. This rearrangement joins TRBV29-1 to TRBJ2-7, with D perhaps matching TRBD2 (7 bases). Looked up from germline, CDR1 is SQVTM and CDR2 is ANQGSEA. The CDR3 totals 13 residues. The V end lost 5 bases, the J end lost 3 bases, and 14 bases lay between the germline ends.

At least ten counts were recorded for this clonotype. The V call is TRBV4-3, the J call TRBJ2-7; possibly TRBD1 for D (6 bases). Trimming shortened V by 0 bases and J by 4 bases, and 16 bases separated the two germline ends. This CDR3 region has 16 residues. Germline lookup yields CDR1 LGHNA and CDR2 YSLEER. CDR3: CASSQDKGGEEYEQYF. CDR3 DNA sequence: TGCGCCAGCAGCCAAGATAAAGGGGGAGAGGAGTACGAGCAGTACTTC.

The rearrangement joins TRBV7-9 to TRBJ2-3; D unclear. With 8 bases removed from V and 14 bases from J, the gap between germline ends came to 17 bases. Looked up from germline, CDR1 is SEHNR and CDR2 is FQNEAQ (reference sequence). CDR3 length: 11 amino acids. CDR3 in amino acids: CASASLGSRYF. The DNA for the CDR3 is TGTGCCAGCGCATCCCTTGGGTCGCGGTATTTT. Supplemented by reference TRBV7-9 and TRBJ2-3, the full variable domain reads DTGVSQNPRHKITKRGQNVTFRCDPISEHNRLYWYRQTLGQGPEFLTYFQNEAQLEKSRLLSDRFSAERPKGSFSTLEIQRTEQGDSAMYLCASASLGSRYFGPGTRLTVL.

The table lists this clonotype with a count of one. The J gene is TRBJ2-1, the V gene TRBV28; 10 nucleotides match TRBD2. Germline assignment: CDR1 MDHEN and CDR2 SYDVKM. The CDR3 covers 15 residues. V lost 6 bases and J lost 4; bases outside the gene matches: 6. CDR3 sequence: CASRASGRGYNEQFF. In DNA form, the CDR3 reads TGTGCCAGCAGGGCTAGCGGGAGAGGGTACAATGAGCAGTTCTTC.

With respect to this clonotype: A far bigger clonotype differs at one base, so this is likely a read error. The chain recombines TRBV7-9 with TRBJ1-2; the D gene is possibly TRBD1 (5 bases). The CDR3 extends over 14 amino acids. Trimming removed 5 bases from V and 7 bases from J, with 17 bases in between. The germline gives CDR1 SEHNR, CDR2 FQNEAQ (reference sequence). CDR3: CASSPVRGACGYTF. DNA for the CDR3: TGTGCCAGCAGCCCCGTACGGGGCGCTTGTGGCTACACCTTC.

This clonotype has at least ten counts. The chain has TRBV5-5 and TRBJ1-2; the D is unclear. CDR1 and CDR2 from the germline V gene are SGHKS and YYEKEE (reference sequence). The length of the CDR3 is 14 residues. With 3 bases removed from V and 8 bases from J, the gap between germline ends came to 17 bases. This CDR3 is CASSSLPPTGGYTF. CDR3 bases: TGTGCCAGCAGCTCGCTACCCCCAACTGGGGGCTACACCTTC.

V gene TRBV5-5 combines with J gene TRBJ2-5; D may be TRBD1 or TRBD2 (7 bases each). Trimming pared 2 bases from V and 5 bases from J, leaving 13 bases between. Germline CDR1 SGHKS, CDR2 YYEKEE (reference sequence). The CDR3 sequence is 14 residues long. The CDR3 reads CASSFQGGEETQYF. CDR3 coding DNA: TGTGCCAGCAGCTTTCAGGGGGGGGAGGAGACCCAGTACTTC.

The rearrangement links TRBV28 to TRBJ1-6; D gene ambiguous. With 7 bases removed from V and 0 bases from J, the gap between germline ends came to 16 bases. The CDR3 totals 17 residues. CDR1 MDHEN and CDR2 SYDVKM come from the germline V gene. The CDR3 is CASTIHTGSSYNSPLHF. The CDR3 nucleotides are TGTGCCAGCACTATACATACTGGAAGCTCCTATAATTCACCCCTCCACTTT.

This clonotype was detected many times. The chain uses TRBV6-2 or TRBV6-3 and TRBJ2-1; 14 nucleotides agree with TRBD2. The V and J ends lost 5 bases and 9 bases, in that order; junction bases with no gene match: 12. CDR1 is MNHEY, CDR2 SVGEGT, per germline. This CDR3 region has 17 residues. CDR3 region: CASSPIPTSGRAGEQFF. The CDR3 bases are TGTGCCAGCAGTCCCATACCGACTAGCGGGAGGGCCGGTGAGCAGTTCTTC.

The chain combines TRBV2 with TRBJ2-7, with 7 bases aligning to TRBD2. The CDR3 consists of 14 residues. CDR1 and CDR2 from the germline V gene are SNHLY and FYNNEI. With 1 base clipped from V and 3 bases from J, the junction kept 3 bases outside the gene matches. The CDR3 region has the DNA TGTGCCAGCAGTGAAGGGGGGACTAACTACGAGCAGTACTTC. Translated: CASSEGGTNYEQYF.

In the case of this clonotype: This likely stems from a read error, as it lies one base from a far larger clone. The V gene is TRBV24-1, the J gene TRBJ2-6; TRBD2 aligns across 10 bases. The assigned J gene may be wrong: the sequence end matches TRBJ2-7 better. The CDR3 covers 18 residues. Per the germline V gene, CDR1 is KGHDR and CDR2 is SFDVKD. The CDR3 bases are TGTGCCACCAGTGACCCTCCCGTCTGGAGCGGGAGGGCCTACGAGCAGTACTTC. Its protein product is CATSDPPVWSGRAYEQYF.

This clonotype was found many times. J is TRBJ2-5 and V is TRBV20-1, with 7 positions matching TRBD1. The V and J ends lost 0 bases and 4 bases, in that order; junction bases with no gene match: 14. The CDR3 is 17 residues long. The germline CDR1 and CDR2 sequences are DFQATT and SNEGSKA (reference sequence). CDR3 sequence: CSARDPRQGTGLETQYF. Here the CDR3 DNA reads TGCAGTGCTAGAGACCCGAGACAGGGCACCGGTCTAGAGACCCAGTACTTC.

This clonotype is a singleton in its sample. The junction and the germline gene differ at one end; a read error may be behind it. This chain links TRBV7-8 with TRBJ2-2; tentative D call: TRBD2 (5 bases). The germline gives CDR1 SGHVS, CDR2 FQNEAQ. CDR3 size: 16 residues. The CDR3 bases are TGTGCCAGCAGCTACCCGGTACTAGGAGGCACCTGGGAGCTGTTTTTT. It codes for CASSYPVLGGTWELFF.

This chain connects TRBV6-2 or TRBV6-3 to TRBJ2-3, with no clear D. V was trimmed by 7 bases and J by 2 bases, leaving 19 bases between them. Germline assignment: CDR1 MNHEY and CDR2 SVGEGT. The CDR3 has 16 residues. CDR3 nucleotides: TGTGCCAGCACCCCGGTGTGGGTGCCAACCACAGATACGCAGTATTTT. This translates into CASTPVWVPTTDTQYF.

The genes are TRBV24-1 and TRBJ2-1; D gene uncertain. V dropped 4 bases and J dropped 8 bases, with 11 bases sitting between them. Germline CDR1 KGHDR, CDR2 SFDVKD. The CDR3 is 13 residues long. The CDR3, as DNA: TGTGCCACCAGTGAAGCCCTAGGACATGAGCAGTTCTTC. Translation: CATSEALGHEQFF.

Worth noting for this clonotype: Sequence at one end of the junction differs from germline and may be a read error. The CDR3 protein is CASSYSLGQANTGELFF. In DNA form, the CDR3 reads TGTGCCAGCAGTTACTCCTTAGGACAGGCGAACACCGGTGAGCTGTTTTTT. The chain employs TRBV6-5 and TRBJ2-2, with 7 nucleotides matching TRBD1. There are 17 residues in the CDR3. CDR1 is MNHEY, CDR2 SVGAGI, per germline.

The chain is built from TRBV29-1 and TRBJ2-1, with 7 bases that match TRBD1. Germline CDR1 is SQVTM and CDR2 is ANQGSEA. This CDR3 has 12 amino acids. V shed 6 bases, J shed 6 bases, and the junction held 5 bases outside the gene matches. This CDR3 is CSVRAGGNEQFF. The CDR3 DNA reads as TGCAGCGTCCGGGCAGGGGGCAATGAGCAGTTCTTC.

This clonotype is categorized as medium-sized. This chain uses TRBV12-3 or TRBV12-4 with TRBJ2-2; D ambiguous. This CDR3 has 15 amino acids. The V end lost 3 bases, the J end lost 0 bases, and 8 bases lay between the germline ends. The CDR3 coding sequence is TGTGCCAGCAGTTTGGTCGGCGCGAACACCGGGGAGCTGTTTTTT. Encoded protein: CASSLVGANTGELFF.

V gene TRBV20-1 combines with J gene TRBJ2-7; the D gene is possibly TRBD2 (5 bases). This CDR3 is built from 17 residues. Germline V gene lookup returns CDR1 DFQATT and CDR2 SNEGSKA (reference sequence). The ends were cut back, 0 bases at V and 1 base at J, with 19 bases in the middle. CDR3 sequence: CSARDLGGKGLSYEQYF. In nucleotides, the CDR3 is TGCAGTGCTAGAGATCTTGGAGGCAAAGGGTTATCCTACGAGCAGTACTTC.

This clonotype was seen many times. This sequence joins TRBV9 and TRBJ2-7, with D possibly being TRBD1 or TRBD2 (5 bases each). CDR1 is SGDLS, CDR2 YYNGEE, per germline. This CDR3 has 15 residues. V was pared by 0 bases and J by 3 bases, with 13 bases between. DNA of the CDR3: TGTGCCAGCAGCGTAGGTCGGGGCAATTTCTACGAGCAGTACTTC. It encodes CASSVGRGNFYEQYF.

Concerning this clonotype itself: At one end, the junction sequence differs from germline, possibly due to a read error. This chain uses TRBV24-1 with TRBJ2-1; 7 bases agree with TRBD2. Germline CDR1 KGHDR, CDR2 SFDVKD. This CDR3 is 16 amino acids long. This chain's CDR3 is CVTSALATSRSNEQFF. The CDR3 DNA is TGTGTCACCAGTGCTCTTGCGACTAGCCGGAGTAATGAGCAGTTCTTC.